Listed here are 20 T cell receptor beta chains from one sample, sequenced in a study of blood T cell repertoires in COVID-19. Measured with immunoSEQ multiplex PCR; TCRdb has only the in-frame clones, and not every one. The sample yields 100,000 to 150,000 clones, over 60% seen once. The sequencing sample was made of peripheral blood. Receptors originate from a man aged 40-49 years with active or convalescent COVID-19.

V and J are TRBV6-6 and TRBJ2-7, with D possibly TRBD1 on 6 matching bases. This CDR3 has 14 amino acids. CDR1 and CDR2 (germline): MNHNY, SVGAGI (reference sequence). V was cut by 7 bases and J by 7 bases, with 20 bases left in between. CDR3 sequence reads: CASTPPGRGREQYF. The DNA of the CDR3 is TGTGCCAGCACCCCCCCGGGCAGGGGTAGGGAGCAGTACTTC.

This chain connects TRBV27 to TRBJ1-5; D perhaps matches TRBD1 (6 bases). V lost 2 bases and J lost 1, with 12 bases in between. The CDR3 runs to 16 residues. The germline V gene encodes CDR1 MNHEY and CDR2 SMNVEV (reference sequence). CDR3 DNA: TGTGCCAGCAGTTTACAGGGGTTTGGGAGCAATCAGCCCCAGCATTTT. It yields the protein CASSLQGFGSNQPQHF.

The chain joins TRBV5-5 to TRBJ1-3; D remains unclear. The CDR3 loop spans 19 amino acids. CDR1 is SGHKS, CDR2 YYEKEE, per germline (reference sequence). Trimming stripped 1 base from V and 0 bases from J, with 20 bases between. The CDR3: CASSLFAGQPKLSGNTIYF. The CDR3 DNA follows: TGTGCCAGCAGCTTGTTTGCTGGGCAACCTAAACTCTCTGGAAACACCATATATTTT.

The chain recombines TRBV11-3 with TRBJ2-3; no clear D. There are 12 residues in the CDR3. Germline V gene data show CDR1 as SGHNT and CDR2 as YENEEA. Trimming removed 5 bases from V and 0 bases from J, with 3 bases in between. This CDR3 reads CASSPSTDTQYF. The CDR3 region has the DNA TGTGCCAGCAGCCCGAGCACAGATACGCAGTATTTT.

The chain uses TRBV27 and TRBJ2-7; a possible D gene is TRBD2 (6 bases). Germline lookup yields CDR1 MNHEY and CDR2 SMNVEV (reference sequence). Trimming took off 6 bases at V and 3 bases at J, with 18 bases between the two ends. This CDR3 region has 15 residues. The CDR3 is CASSLQTAGSYEQYF. The CDR3 nucleotides read TGTGCCAGCAGCCTCCAGACGGCGGGAAGCTACGAGCAGTACTTC.

V and J are TRBV6-5 and TRBJ2-7, with D possibly being TRBD1 (6 bases). CDR3 length: 14 amino acids. The germline gives CDR1 MNHEY, CDR2 SVGAGI. Trimming removed 4 bases at V and 2 bases at J, with 12 bases between. The CDR3 loop is CASSSRGRTYEQYF. The CDR3 coding sequence is TGTGCCAGCAGTTCCAGGGGAAGGACCTACGAGCAGTACTTC.

The V and J genes are TRBV30 and TRBJ2-7; D gene uncertain. Per the germline V gene, CDR1 is GTSNPN and CDR2 is SVGIG (reference sequence). The CDR3 extends over 11 amino acids. Trimming stripped 0 bases from V and 6 bases from J, with 6 bases between. In nucleotides, the CDR3 is TGTGCCTGGAGTGTACAAGTCGAGCAGTACTTC. Translating gives CAWSVQVEQYF.

The chain combines TRBV7-9 with TRBJ2-7, with 8 nucleotides matching TRBD1. The J segment lost 9 bases and the V segment lost 7 bases, leaving 14 bases of the junction unmatched. Per germline, CDR1 SEHNR and CDR2 FQNEAQ (reference sequence). This CDR3 has 14 amino acids. CDR3 nucleotide sequence: TGTGCCAGCACCAAGAATCAGGGGGCTGGGAGGCAGTACTTC. This gives the protein CASTKNQGAGRQYF.

This chain joins TRBV10-2 and TRBJ2-5; D might be TRBD2 (6 bases). This CDR3 spans 14 amino acids. With 7 bases removed from V and 1 base from J, the gap between germline ends came to 13 bases. Germline V gives CDR1 WSHSY, CDR2 SAAADI. CDR3 sequence reads: CASKIAALQETQYF. The CDR3, as DNA: TGCGCCAGCAAGATAGCGGCACTCCAAGAGACCCAGTACTTC.

This chain connects TRBV6-1 to TRBJ1-1; D call uncertain. Trimming took off 8 bases at V and 4 bases at J, with 8 bases between the two ends. The germline V gene has CDR1 MNHNS and CDR2 SASEGT. This CDR3 region has 11 residues. DNA of the CDR3: TGTGCCAGCGGGCGGGCCACTGAAGCTTTCTTT. This gives the protein CASGRATEAFF.

The rearrangement uses TRBV9 and TRBJ2-7; 9 nucleotides match TRBD1. Trimming took 0 bases from V and 3 from J; bases not matched to a gene: 7. Germline V gives CDR1 SGDLS, CDR2 YYNGEE. The CDR3 extends over 16 amino acids. The CDR3 reads CASSVDAGTGIYEQYF. DNA of the CDR3: TGTGCCAGCAGCGTAGACGCCGGGACAGGGATCTACGAGCAGTACTTC.

The chain combines TRBV1 with TRBJ2-3; TRBD2 is the table's D call, not checked against the DNA. TRBV1 counts as a pseudogene. This CDR3 is built from 16 residues. CDR3 in DNA: TGCACCAGCAGCCAAGACAATAGCGGGAGAACAGATACGCAGTATTTT. Translating it yields CTSSQDNSGRTDTQYF.

The gene calls are TRBV2 and TRBJ2-5; D is ambiguous. Between the trimmed V and J ends, which lost 3 bases and 7 bases, there was a span of 9 bases. Germline assignment: CDR1 SNHLY and CDR2 FYNNEI. The CDR3 consists of 12 residues. CDR3 DNA sequence: TGTGCCAGCAGTGACTCAGTTGGGACCCAGTACTTC. This sequence encodes CASSDSVGTQYF.

The chain recombines TRBV11-2 with TRBJ1-4; a possible D gene is TRBD1 (6 bases). Trimming removed 4 bases from V and 3 bases from J, with 12 bases in between. The V gene's germline CDR1 is SGHAT and CDR2 FQNNGV. This CDR3 has 15 amino acids. This CDR3 is CASSYTDSPNEKLFF. The CDR3, as DNA: TGTGCCAGCAGCTATACGGACAGCCCTAATGAAAAACTGTTTTTT.

The gene calls are TRBV4-1 and TRBJ2-3; D possibly corresponds to TRBD2 (6 bases). V lost 8 bases and J lost 5, with 17 bases in between. This CDR3 contains 14 residues. Germline-derived CDR1 and CDR2 are MGHRA and YSYEKL. The CDR3 DNA is TGCGCCAGCTCACTGGGGGGTACCAGAGATACGCAGTATTTT. It codes for CASSLGGTRDTQYF.

This chain connects TRBV4-1 to TRBJ1-5; no firm D call. This CDR3 comprises 15 residues. CDR1 MGHRA and CDR2 YSYEKL come from the germline V gene. With 4 bases removed from V and 7 bases from J, the gap between germline ends came to 17 bases. The DNA of the CDR3 is TGCGCCAGCAGCCCCTCCGCGGGTAAAGAACAGCCCCAGCATTTT. Translation: CASSPSAGKEQPQHF.

The chain couples TRBV5-5 to TRBJ2-3; 12 positions agree with TRBD2. This CDR3 has 17 amino acids. Germline CDR1 SGHKS, CDR2 YYEKEE (reference sequence). Germline trimming cut 6 bases from V and 3 bases from J; bases unmatched to any gene: 11. The DNA for the CDR3 is TGTGCCAGCACCTCGAGCCTCACTAGCGGGAGGACAGATACGCAGTATTTT. The encoded protein is CASTSSLTSGRTDTQYF.

The gene calls are TRBV28 and TRBJ2-2, with D maybe TRBD1 (5 bases). CDR3 length equals 15 residues. V shed 5 bases and J shed 1 base, with 11 bases lying between them. Germline V lookup: CDR1 MDHEN, CDR2 SYDVKM. The CDR3 nucleotides read TGTGCCAGCAGTACTTCCCAGGGGAACACCGGGGAGCTGTTTTTT. Translating it yields CASSTSQGNTGELFF.

This chain connects TRBV28 to TRBJ1-3, with 9 bases lining up with TRBD1. Germline V gene sequence: CDR1 MDHEN, CDR2 SYDVKM. Trimming cost V 6 bases and J 7 bases; bases outside gene matches: 10. There are 15 residues in the CDR3. The chain's CDR3 is CASSIRIGTGNTIYF. In DNA, the CDR3 is TGTGCCAGCAGCATACGAATTGGGACAGGGAACACCATATATTTT.

In this sample, this clone turned up once. The rearrangement joins TRBV6-5 to TRBJ2-7, with D possibly TRBD2 on 6 matching bases. Per the germline V gene, CDR1 is MNHEY and CDR2 is SVGAGI. The CDR3 extends over 11 amino acids. The CDR3 spells CASRETSEQYF. Written as DNA, the CDR3 is TGTGCGAGCCGGGAGACATCCGAGCAGTACTTC.